The sequence of this T cell receptor beta chain was determined in a study of cytomegalovirus exposure and HLA in healthy donors. Study overall: Out of 398 genotyped donors, roughly 80% belonged to the Caucasian-associated ancestry cluster. Study outcomes and limitations: One variant, a missense change in DCLRE1C, was linked in a later analysis to TCR beta V- and J-gene trimming. In vitro checks showed that a few CMV-associated chains really do target CMV antigens.

This CDR3 is built from 16 residues. Germline V gene lookup returns CDR1 LGHNA and CDR2 YNFKEQ. Trimming cost V 0 bases and J 3 bases, with 12 bases left between them. This clone showed up just once. As yet, its antigen is unknown. Other DNA sequences within the sample encode an identical CDR3. Primers for the PCR totalled 60 Vbeta and 13 Jbeta. Sequenced by immunoSEQ multiplex PCR; TCRdb stores in-frame clones only, minus some. The repertoire consists of 160,000 or so clones, with around 64% occurring once and the leading ten covering over 2.5%. V is TRBV4-2 and J is TRBJ2-1, with D possibly being TRBD1 (5 bases). The TCR was taken from a woman between 25 and 40 years old in good health and CMV-seronegative. The specimen was PBMCs. CDR3 DNA: TGTGCCAGCAGCCAAGAAGTAGGGGTTAACTACAATGAGCAGTTCTTC. It translates to CASSQEVGVNYNEQFF.